Listed below are T cell receptor beta chains from one sample, sequenced in a study of T cell responses to AZD1222 COVID-19 vaccine. The method was immunoSEQ multiplex PCR; TCRdb's version includes in-frame clones alone and lacks a portion of them. This sample carries about 76,000 clones, about 92% of them seen once, and the ten largest clones take roughly 4.2%. The specimen was peripheral blood, collected on day 0 of AZD1222 vaccination. These receptors were obtained from an adult in good health. Each CDR3 is given with its conserved first and last residue. A D gene is named only where the DNA matches it firmly. Clone size is given for some rows only: seen once, a few or many times, or a class if the clone is expanded.

d_gene,v_gene,j_gene,len,abundance,CDR3aa,CDR3nt
-,TRBV9,TRBJ2-2,12,-,CASSDDAGELFF,TGTGCCAGCAGCGACGATGCCGGGGAGCTGTTTTTT
TRBD1,TRBV5-1,TRBJ2-7,14,-,CASSLGTGAYEQYF,TGCGCCAGCAGCTTGGGGACAGGCGCCTACGAGCAGTACTTC
-,TRBV6-1,TRBJ2-7,16,-,CASSVRQDNVPYEQYF,TGTGCCAGCAGTGTGCGACAGGATAATGTTCCCTACGAGCAGTACTTC
-,TRBV5-1,TRBJ1-2,15,few,CASSFSGTNGYGYTF,TGCGCCAGCAGCTTCAGTGGAACTAACGGCTATGGCTACACCTTC
-,TRBV5-6,TRBJ1-2,16,-,CASSLPSGGIDYGYTF,TGTGCCAGCAGCTTGCCGTCGGGCGGGATCGACTATGGCTACACCTTC
-,TRBV2,TRBJ1-1,13,-,CASRRDVNTEAFF,TGTGCCAGCCGCCGGGACGTAAACACTGAAGCTTTCTTT
-,TRBV30,TRBJ2-1,11,-,CAWSTDNEQFF,TGTGCCTGGAGCACAGACAATGAGCAGTTCTTC
-,TRBV5-6,TRBJ1-4,17,-,CASSYPGDTATNEKLFF,TGTGCCAGCAGCTATCCGGGGGACACTGCAACTAATGAAAAACTGTTTTTT
-,TRBV19,TRBJ1-1,10,-,CASRGTEAFF,TGTGCCAGTAGGGGCACTGAAGCTTTCTTT
-,TRBV7-9,TRBJ1-5,16,-,CASSYERGDGNQPQHF,TGTGCCAGCAGCTACGAGCGCGGGGATGGCAATCAGCCCCAGCATTTT
-,TRBV5-6,TRBJ1-1,15,few,CASSRLVRGGAEAFF,TGTGCCAGCAGCCGCCTGGTACGGGGAGGAGCTGAAGCTTTCTTT
-,TRBV9,TRBJ1-2,14,-,CASSVENSNYGYTF,TGTGCCAGCAGCGTCGAGAACTCAAACTATGGCTACACCTTC
TRBD2,TRBV6-5,TRBJ2-7,11,-,CASSPGGEQYF,TGTGCCAGCAGCCCGGGGGGCGAGCAGTACTTC
TRBD2,TRBV5-1,TRBJ2-5,16,-,CASSFWTSGSGETQYF,TGCGCCAGCAGCTTCTGGACTAGCGGGAGTGGAGAGACCCAGTACTTC
TRBD1,TRBV6-2/TRBV6-3,TRBJ2-7,17,-,CASSYRPGQVLSYEQYF,TGTGCCAGCAGTTACCGACCAGGACAGGTTCTATCCTACGAGCAATACTTC
TRBD1,TRBV5-1,TRBJ2-7,15,-,CASSFPTGGRDEQYF,TGCGCCAGCAGCTTCCCGACAGGGGGCAGGGACGAGCAGTACTTC
-,TRBV27,TRBJ2-1,15,-,CASSLAGPAYNEQFF,TGTGCCAGCAGTTTAGCCGGGCCCGCCTACAATGAGCAGTTCTTC
-,TRBV20-1,TRBJ1-2,13,-,CSASGGGTDGYTF,TGCAGTGCCAGTGGGGGGGGCACGGATGGCTACACCTTC
TRBD1,TRBV4-1,TRBJ1-2,18,-,CASSQDQAWTGLSRGYTF,TGCGCCAGCAGCCAAGATCAGGCGTGGACAGGCCTTTCGCGTGGCTACACCTTC
-,TRBV11-3,TRBJ1-1,15,-,CASSPRGHMNTEAFF,TGTGCCAGCAGCCCTAGAGGGCACATGAACACTGAAGCTTTCTTT
-,TRBV4-1,TRBJ1-5,15,-,CASSQRAAEGQPQHF,TGCGCCAGCAGCCAGAGGGCAGCCGAGGGTCAGCCCCAGCATTTT
TRBD2,TRBV19,TRBJ2-3,17,-,CASSTLGLAGGTDTQYF,TGTGCCAGTAGTACCCTGGGACTAGCGGGGGGGACAGATACGCAGTATTTT
-,TRBV5-6,TRBJ2-7,14,-,CASSLRFSSYEQYF,TGTGCCAGCAGCTTGAGATTCAGCTCCTACGAGCAGTACTTC
TRBD1,TRBV6-5,TRBJ1-1,14,few,CASSYSRRGLEAFF,TGTGCCAGCAGTTACTCAAGAAGGGGGCTTGAAGCTTTCTTT
-,TRBV30,TRBJ2-3,12,-,CAWTGSTDTQYF,TGTGCCTGGACCGGGAGCACAGATACGCAGTATTTT
TRBD2,TRBV7-6,TRBJ2-1,16,-,CASSLDLLGLAIEQFF,TGTGCCAGCAGCTTAGACCTCCTTGGACTAGCTATTGAGCAGTTCTTC
TRBD2,TRBV24-1,TRBJ2-3,15,-,CATSDKRGGRDTQYF,TGTGCCACCAGTGACAAGCGGGGGGGCAGGGATACGCAGTATTTT
-,TRBV7-9,TRBJ1-3,15,-,CASSLSTGTGNTIYF,TGTGCCAGCAGCTTATCTACAGGGACTGGAAACACCATATATTTT
-,TRBV5-1,TRBJ1-6,21,few,CASKRQGSLERGSSYNSPLHF,TGCGCCAGTAAGAGGCAGGGCTCCTTAGAGCGCGGCAGCTCCTATAATTCACCCCTCCACTTT
-,TRBV24-1,TRBJ2-2,14,-,CATSGSFNTGELFF,TGTGCCACCTCCGGGAGTTTCAACACCGGGGAGCTGTTTTTT
-,TRBV7-8,TRBJ1-5,13,-,CASSLTGNQPQHF,TGTGCCAGCAGCCTTACGGGGAATCAGCCCCAGCATTTT
-,TRBV2,TRBJ1-5,12,-,CASTLYGQPQHF,TGTGCCAGCACCCTTTATGGTCAGCCCCAGCATTTT
-,TRBV7-3,TRBJ1-1,13,-,CASSRSVNTEAFF,TGTGCCAGCAGCCGATCGGTGAACACTGAAGCTTTCTTT
TRBD1,TRBV6-5,TRBJ2-1,15,-,CASTLRTGQVDEQFF,TGTGCCAGCACCTTGAGGACAGGGCAAGTTGATGAGCAGTTCTTC
-,TRBV4-1,TRBJ2-5,15,-,CASSQDPGYQETQYF,TGCGCCAGCAGCCAAGATCCCGGGTACCAAGAGACCCAGTACTTC
TRBD1,TRBV11-2,TRBJ2-7,15,-,CASSVSGQSTYEQYF,TGTGCCAGCAGCGTGTCGGGACAGTCAACCTACGAGCAGTACTTC
TRBD2,TRBV27,TRBJ2-7,13,-,CASTSGDNYEQYF,TGTGCCAGCACTAGCGGGGACAACTACGAGCAGTACTTC
-,TRBV4-3,TRBJ2-1,15,-,CASSQEAGENNEQFF,TGCGCCAGCAGCCAAGAGGCTGGAGAGAACAATGAGCAGTTCTTC